The rows below give T cell receptor beta chains drawn from one sample of a study of CD8 T cells in Susac syndrome. TCRdb processed the immunoSEQ multiplex PCR reads anew with MiXCR; each CDR3 protein has one entry. The sample carries some 140,000 distinct CDR3 sequences, 91% recorded once. Sequenced material: CD8+ T cells from PBMCs. Receptors were obtained from a human donor with multiple sclerosis. Each CDR3 is given with its conserved first and last residue. The D gene is left open where the match is weak. Not all rows give a size; the values are once, few, many and, for expanded clones, a class.

j_gene | v_gene | abundance | d_gene | CDR3aa | CDR3nt
TRBJ2-5 | TRBV29-1 | NA | TRBD1 | CSVGLQGVETQYF | TGCAGCGTTGGGTTACAGGGGGTAGAGACCCAGTACTTC
TRBJ2-4 | TRBV3-1 | NA | NA | CASSQASTEGNIQYF | TGTGCCAGCAGCCAAGCTTCGACGGAGGGAAACATTCAGTACTTC
TRBJ1-1 | TRBV29-1 | NA | NA | CSTRDGNTEAFF | TGCAGCACCCGGGACGGGAACACTGAAGCTTTCTTT
TRBJ2-1 | TRBV4-1 | NA | NA | CASSLGWEIRNEQFF | TGCGCCAGCAGCCTGGGGTGGGAGATACGGAATGAGCAGTTCTTC
TRBJ2-1 | TRBV6-1 | NA | NA | CASSPSDGHHYNEQFF | TGTGCCAGCAGCCCCTCTGACGGACACCACTACAATGAGCAGTTCTTC
TRBJ1-1 | TRBV11-2 | NA | NA | CASSLTTHEAFF | TGTGCCAGCAGCTTAACGACACATGAAGCTTTCTTT
TRBJ1-2 | TRBV12-3/TRBV12-4 | NA | TRBD1 | CASVAGQATSNYGYTF | TGTGCCAGCGTGGCAGGACAGGCTACTTCTAACTATGGCTACACCTTC
TRBJ2-2 | TRBV6-5 | NA | NA | CASSWGSHTGELFF | TGTGCCAGCAGTTGGGGGTCTCACACCGGGGAGCTGTTTTTT
TRBJ1-1 | TRBV6-1 | few | NA | CASISGQTNTEAFF | TGTGCCAGCATCTCCGGACAAACTAACACTGAAGCTTTCTTT
TRBJ1-2 | TRBV19 | NA | NA | CASSSTLAYPAGYTF | TGTGCCAGTAGTTCCACCCTGGCCTATCCCGCTGGCTACACCTTC
TRBJ1-5 | TRBV7-8 | NA | NA | CASSPWDGGQPQHF | TGTGCCAGCAGCCCCTGGGACGGTGGACAGCCCCAGCATTTT
TRBJ1-5 | TRBV19 | NA | TRBD1 | CASSMGTGDFGSQPQHF | TGTGCCAGTAGTATGGGGACAGGGGACTTCGGGAGTCAGCCCCAGCATTTT
TRBJ1-5 | TRBV30 | NA | NA | CAWSSQGRGQPQHF | TGTGCCTGGAGTTCACAGGGACGAGGGCAGCCCCAGCATTTT
TRBJ2-5 | TRBV25-1 | NA | NA | CASKKGASEQETQYF | TGTGCCAGCAAGAAGGGGGCTAGCGAACAAGAGACCCAGTACTTC
TRBJ2-3 | TRBV7-9 | NA | NA | CASSPRSSTAVVPDTQYF | TGTGCCAGCAGCCCCAGGTCCAGTACAGCAGTCGTTCCAGATACGCAGTATTTT
TRBJ2-1 | TRBV29-1 | NA | NA | CSVVGGLADSYSSYNEQFF | TGCAGCGTTGTGGGGGGGCTAGCGGACAGCTACAGCTCCTACAATGAGCAGTTCTTC
TRBJ2-3 | TRBV7-7 | NA | TRBD1 | CASSLGQGTTDTQYF | TGTGCCAGCAGCTTGGGACAGGGGACCACAGATACGCAGTATTTT